The entry below gives a single T cell receptor beta chain sequence along with its context. The antigen remains unidentified. This specimen comes from a study of beta chain features in type 1 diabetes. Expressed TCRB transcripts got sequenced, as all isolated RNA was reverse transcribed. Libraries were prepared by immunoSEQ multiplex PCR; TCRdb keeps only in-frame clonotypes and omits some of them. The repertoire holds 250,000 to 300,000 clones, 13% to 15% seen once, with around 0.016% in the top ten. Study-level findings and limits: Among patients with Type 1 diabetes, TCRB CDR3s were moderately but significantly shorter in every one of the four CD4+ subsets.

The trim removed 2 bases at V and 5 bases at J, leaving 7 bases unmatched. The germline V gene encodes CDR1 KGHSH and CDR2 LQKENI. The CDR3 has 16 amino acids. V gene TRBV18 combines with J gene TRBJ2-1; 9 bases line up with TRBD2. The receptor was derived from a man aged 25 to 40 with type 1 diabetes. Sequenced: naive CD4+ T cells from blood. The CDR3 reads CASSPFPGLADNEQFF. The CDR3, as DNA: TGTGCCAGCTCACCATTCCCGGGACTAGCTGACAATGAGCAGTTCTTC.